Listed here are 8 T cell receptor beta chains from one sample, sequenced in a study of early T cells in non-severe SARS-CoV-2 infection. TCRdb reprocessed the 5' RACE reads with MiXCR, giving one entry per CDR3 protein. The top ten clones hold 1.4% to 1.5% of a sample with around 20,000 distinct CDR3 sequences, roughly 4% of them seen once. Material: whole blood. Receptors originate from an adult who was a healthcare worker with PCR-confirmed SARS-CoV-2 infection or an uninfected control (not recorded which).

This clonotype was observed at least ten times. CDR3 residues: CASRRGQGAAGEQYF. CDR3 sequence (DNA): TGTGCCAGCAGGAGAGGGCAGGGGGCCGCGGGAGAGCAGTACTTC. The V and J genes are TRBV27 and TRBJ2-7; 8 bases fit TRBD1. The V and J ends lost 6 bases and 7 bases, in that order; junction bases with no gene match: 14. CDR1 is MNHEY and CDR2 is SMNVEV in the germline V gene (reference sequence). This CDR3 is 15 amino acids long.

V and J are TRBV6-6 and TRBJ2-7, with 7 bases aligning to TRBD1. The V gene end was trimmed by 5 bases and the J gene end by 9 bases; junction bases not matched to a gene: 10. CDR1 is MNHNY, CDR2 SVGAGI, per germline (reference sequence). The CDR3 consists of 13 residues. The CDR3 is CASSAGQAGGQYF. CDR3 DNA: TGTGCCAGCAGTGCCGGACAGGCTGGTGGGCAGTACTTC.

The chain carries TRBV14 and TRBJ2-1, with D possibly matching TRBD2 (6 bases). The V and J ends lost 4 bases and 6 bases respectively, with 16 bases between them. The CDR3 spans 15 residues. Germline V lookup: CDR1 SGHDN, CDR2 FVKESK. The DNA of the CDR3 is TGTGCCAGCAGCCGGCGGGCCCCCGGGGGCAATGAGCAGTTCTTC. Amino acid sequence: CASSRRAPGGNEQFF. Full variable domain (outside the CDR3, taken from reference TRBV14 and TRBJ2-1): EAGVTQFPSHSVIEKGQTVTLRCDPISGHDNLYWYRRVMGKEIKFLLHFVKESKQDESGMPNNRFLAERTGGTYSTLKVQPAELEDSGVYFCASSRRAPGGNEQFFGPGTRLTVL.

This clonotype ranks as medium-sized. The chain links TRBV6-2 or TRBV6-3 to TRBJ2-1; possibly TRBD1 for D (6 bases). The germline gives CDR1 MNHEY, CDR2 SVGEGT. CDR3 length: 14 residues. V shed 2 bases and J shed 2 bases, with 7 bases lying between them. The DNA for the CDR3 is TGTGCCAGCAGTTACACAGGGACCTACAATGAGCAGTTCTTC. Encoded protein: CASSYTGTYNEQFF.

This clonotype was detected ten times or more. The chain combines TRBV29-1 with TRBJ1-1; D ambiguous. This CDR3 spans 13 amino acids. The germline gives CDR1 SQVTM, CDR2 ANQGSEA. V was trimmed by 4 bases and J by 1 base, leaving 10 bases between them. This CDR3 reads CSVGTDKNTEAFF. The CDR3 DNA is TGCAGCGTTGGTACAGATAAGAACACTGAAGCTTTCTTT.

Worth noting for this clonotype: A much larger clonotype is one base distant, so this may be a read error. V usage is TRBV2 and J usage is TRBJ2-1, with TRBD2 identical over 7 bases. The V and J ends lost 4 bases and 6 bases, in that order; junction bases with no gene match: 6. CDR3 size: 14 residues. Germline lookup yields CDR1 SNHLY and CDR2 FYNNEI. The CDR3 reads CASSATGGGNEQFF. The CDR3 bases are TGTGCCAGCAGTGCGACTGGCGGGGGCAATGAGCAGTTCTTC.

This clonotype was counted ten times or more. The V gene is TRBV13, the J gene TRBJ1-2; tentatively, D is TRBD1 (5 bases). V was cut by 5 bases and J by 5 bases, with 18 bases left in between. This CDR3 is built from 15 residues. Germline V gene data show CDR1 as PRHDT and CDR2 as FYEKMQ (reference sequence). CDR3 nucleotide sequence: TGTGCCAGCAGCCCCGGCGTAGGGGTCGGGTATGGCTACACCTTC. This gives the protein CASSPGVGVGYGYTF.

This clonotype has a count of ten or more. The chain employs TRBV20-1 and TRBJ2-5, with TRBD1 matching over 7 bases. Germline-derived CDR1 and CDR2 are DFQATT and SNEGSKA (reference sequence). Trimming took 1 base from V and 2 from J; bases not matched to a gene: 4. The CDR3 length is 14 residues. The CDR3 protein is CSARVPGGQETQYF. For the CDR3, the DNA is TGCAGTGCTAGAGTCCCAGGGGGTCAAGAGACCCAGTACTTC.